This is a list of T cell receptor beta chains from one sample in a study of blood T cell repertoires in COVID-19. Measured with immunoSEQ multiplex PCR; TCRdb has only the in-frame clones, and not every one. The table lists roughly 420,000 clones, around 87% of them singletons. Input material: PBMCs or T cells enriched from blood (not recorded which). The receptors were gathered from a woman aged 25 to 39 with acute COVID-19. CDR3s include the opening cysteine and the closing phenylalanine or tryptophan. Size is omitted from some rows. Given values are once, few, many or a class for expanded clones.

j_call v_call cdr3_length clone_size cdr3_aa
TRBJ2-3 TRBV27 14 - CASKRQGGADTQYF
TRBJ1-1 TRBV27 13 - CASSWIQDTEAFF
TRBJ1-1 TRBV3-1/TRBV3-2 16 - CASSRSSGETNTEAFF
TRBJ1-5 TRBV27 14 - CASSLLGSGQPQHF
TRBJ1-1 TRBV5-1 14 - CASRLYQGNTEAFF
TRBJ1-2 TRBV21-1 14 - CASSKEFRDYGYTF
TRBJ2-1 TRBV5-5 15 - CASSYDRGNYNEQFF
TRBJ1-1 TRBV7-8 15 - CASSFDGLMNTEAFF
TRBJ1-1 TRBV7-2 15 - CASSSHRGWDTEAFF
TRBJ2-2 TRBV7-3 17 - CASSSAPRDIGTGELFF
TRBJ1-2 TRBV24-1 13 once CATSDFGMDGYTF
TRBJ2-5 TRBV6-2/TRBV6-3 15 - CASSYGTSAGETQYF
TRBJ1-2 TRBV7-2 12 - CASSHRFGGYTF
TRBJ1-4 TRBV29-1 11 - CSVESVGKLFF
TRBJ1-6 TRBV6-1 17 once CASSEGGTARPVSPLHF
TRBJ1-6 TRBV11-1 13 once CASSLRSNSPLHF
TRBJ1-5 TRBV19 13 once CASSAYSNQPQHF